This TCR beta chain was recovered during a study of T cell repertoires in cytomegalovirus infection. Study background: The public TCR beta signatures pointed to both CMV infection and matching HLA type.

After removal of 3 bases from V and 5 bases from J, the junction contained 10 bases not matched to a gene. The CDR3 has 17 residues. Germline lookup yields CDR1 MDHEN and CDR2 SYDVKM. This clonotype was seen a few times. Using its own MiXCR run on the reads, TCRdb lists one record per CDR3 protein. The sample has 740,000 or so distinct CDR3 sequences; less than 40% are singletons. The origin of this receptor is a human donor in good health (CMV status not recorded). Some clones in this sample may be carry-over from other donors' samples. The chain employs TRBV28 and TRBJ2-1, with 10 bases aligning to TRBD2. The sample consisted of PBMCs. CDR3 coding DNA: TGTGCCAGCAGTTTGGGAGCGGGAGGGCTAATTGACAATGAGCAGTTCTTC. It is translated as CASSLGAGGLIDNEQFF.